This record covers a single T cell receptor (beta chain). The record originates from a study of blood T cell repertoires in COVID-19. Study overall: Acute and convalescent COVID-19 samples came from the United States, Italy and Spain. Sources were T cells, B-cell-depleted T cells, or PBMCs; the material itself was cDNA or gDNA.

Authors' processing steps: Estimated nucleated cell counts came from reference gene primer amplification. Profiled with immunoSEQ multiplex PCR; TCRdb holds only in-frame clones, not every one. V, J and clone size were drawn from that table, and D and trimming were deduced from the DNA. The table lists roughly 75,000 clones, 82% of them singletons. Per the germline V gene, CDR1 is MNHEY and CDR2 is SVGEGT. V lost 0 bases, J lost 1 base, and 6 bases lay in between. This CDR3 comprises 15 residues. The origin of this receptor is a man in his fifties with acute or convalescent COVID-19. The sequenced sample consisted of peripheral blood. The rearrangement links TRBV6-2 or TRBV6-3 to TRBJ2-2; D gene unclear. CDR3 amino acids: CASSYSSWNTGELFF. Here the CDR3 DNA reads TGTGCCAGCAGTTACTCGAGTTGGAACACCGGGGAGCTGTTTTTT.